This T cell receptor beta chain was retrieved from a study of OX40 agonist ivuxolimab in advanced cancers. For the study at large: At 0.01 to 10 mg/kg, ivuxolimab was administered intravenously to patients every 2 weeks. Of the patients, three showed partial responses, one with hepatocellular carcinoma and two with cutaneous melanoma. Hepatocellular carcinoma, melanoma, renal cell or head and neck cancer was diagnosed in the dose-escalation patients.

Profiled with immunoSEQ multiplex PCR; TCRdb holds only in-frame clones, not every one. The sample contains about 61,000 clones, roughly nine tenths of which appear only once. Study-level results: Normalized T-cell clonal expansion was also low in some nonresponders.

V dropped 6 bases and J dropped 4 bases, with 15 bases sitting between them. Germline V gene lookup returns CDR1 ENHRY and CDR2 SYGVKD. The CDR3 runs to 14 residues. In regard to this clone: Its antigen is unknown.

This sequence originates from an adult with an advanced solid tumor such as melanoma, head and neck, liver or kidney cancer. V usage is TRBV10-3 and J usage is TRBJ1-2; possible D gene TRBD1, 6 bases. This specimen was CD4+ or CD8+ T cells sorted from blood, taken in a trial of the OX40 agonist ivuxolimab. CDR3 amino acids: CAISDLVGAYGYTF. CDR3 DNA sequence: TGTGCCATCAGCGACCTCGTGGGGGCCTATGGCTACACCTTC.